This T cell receptor beta chain was identified in a study of shared clonotypes between healthy human individuals. Genomic DNA of each subset was evenly split across several immunoSEQ plates. Only in-frame clones appear in the TCRdb table, and some are missing; sequencing was by immunoSEQ multiplex PCR. The table lists hundreds of thousands of clones, about 96% of them singletons. Worth noting for this clone: The target antigen is unknown.

Overall study results and limits: Large sequencing depth failed to make sorted-subset sequencing complete, rarefaction showed. Relative to memory subsets, naive subsets generally showed larger estimated richness.

CDR1 is LNHNV and CDR2 is YYDKDF in the germline V gene (reference sequence). The CDR3 spans 14 residues. V shed 1 base, J shed 7 bases, and the junction held 6 bases outside the gene matches. The naive CD8 population came from CD45RO-negative cells selected for CCR7, without terminally differentiated effector memory CD45RA+ cells. This chain connects TRBV15 to TRBJ1-1; TRBD1 matches at 7 bases. This TCR derives from a man aged 25-45 years in good health. The sample consisted of naive CD8+ T cells sorted from blood. The CDR3 DNA sequence: TGTGCCACCAGCAGAGCCGGGACAGCGATTGAAGCTTTCTTT. Amino acid sequence: CATSRAGTAIEAFF.